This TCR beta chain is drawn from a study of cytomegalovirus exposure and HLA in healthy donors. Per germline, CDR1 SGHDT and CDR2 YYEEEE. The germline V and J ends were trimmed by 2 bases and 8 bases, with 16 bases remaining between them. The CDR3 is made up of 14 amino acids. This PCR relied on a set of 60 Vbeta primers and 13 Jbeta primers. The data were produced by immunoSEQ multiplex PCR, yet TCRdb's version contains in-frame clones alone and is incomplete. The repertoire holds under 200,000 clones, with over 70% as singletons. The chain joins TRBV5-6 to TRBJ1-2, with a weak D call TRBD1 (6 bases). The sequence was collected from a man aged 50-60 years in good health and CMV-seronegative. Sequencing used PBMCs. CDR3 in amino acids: CASSFKGQAIGYTF. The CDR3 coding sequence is TGTGCCAGCAGCTTCAAGGGACAAGCGATAGGCTACACCTTC. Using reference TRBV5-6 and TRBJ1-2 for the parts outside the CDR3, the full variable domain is DAGVTQSPTHLIKTRGQQVTLRCSPKSGHDTVSWYQQALGQGPQFIFQYYEEEERQRGNFPDRFSGHQFPNYSSELNVNALLLGDSALYLCASSFKGQAIGYTFGSGTRLTVV.